This TCR beta chain was captured in a study of patients and donors after allogeneic stem cell transplantation. This clonotype was seen a few times. TCRdb independently ran MiXCR on the RT-PCR reads; one entry per CDR3 protein. This sample has 920,000 or so distinct CDR3 sequences, with more than 15% found just once. The germline V gene has CDR1 SGHNT and CDR2 YENEEA. J was trimmed by 8 bases and V by 7 bases; bases with no gene match: 16. CDR3 length: 16 amino acids. The chain employs TRBV11-3 and TRBJ2-1; TRBD2 matches 8 bases. The sequenced material came from blood, either unsorted or a sorted T cell fraction (not recorded which). The sequence came from a human donor who was either an allogeneic HSCT recipient or a stem cell or donor lymphocyte infusion donor (not recorded which). It is not recorded whose cells these are; they may come from a transplant donor. The DNA of the CDR3 is TGTGCCAGCACCCGAACGATACGGGAGGGCAGGGATGAGCAGTTCTTC. Protein product: CASTRTIREGRDEQFF.